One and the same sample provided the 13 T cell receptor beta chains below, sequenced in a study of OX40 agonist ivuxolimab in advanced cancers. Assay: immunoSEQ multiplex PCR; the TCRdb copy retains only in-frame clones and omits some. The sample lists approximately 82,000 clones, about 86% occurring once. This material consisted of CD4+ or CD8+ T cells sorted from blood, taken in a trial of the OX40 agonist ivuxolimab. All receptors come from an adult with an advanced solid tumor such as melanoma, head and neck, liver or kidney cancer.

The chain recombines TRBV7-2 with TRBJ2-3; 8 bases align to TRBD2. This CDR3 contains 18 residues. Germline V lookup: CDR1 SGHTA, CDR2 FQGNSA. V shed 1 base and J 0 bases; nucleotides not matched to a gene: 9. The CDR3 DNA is TGTGCCAGCAGCTTAGGACGCGGCGGGAGGCCAAGCACAGATACGCAGTATTTT. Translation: CASSLGRGGRPSTDTQYF.

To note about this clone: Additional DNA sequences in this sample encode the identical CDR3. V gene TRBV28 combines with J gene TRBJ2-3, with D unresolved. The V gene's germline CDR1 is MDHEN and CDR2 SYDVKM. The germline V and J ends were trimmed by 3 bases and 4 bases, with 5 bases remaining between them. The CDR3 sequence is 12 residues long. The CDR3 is CASSLLADTQYF. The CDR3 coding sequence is TGTGCCAGCAGTTTGTTAGCAGATACGCAGTATTTT.

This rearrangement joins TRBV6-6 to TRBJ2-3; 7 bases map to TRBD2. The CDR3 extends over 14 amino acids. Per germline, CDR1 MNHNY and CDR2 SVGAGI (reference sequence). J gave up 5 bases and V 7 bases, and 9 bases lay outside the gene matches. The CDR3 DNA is TGTGCCAGCACGCGGCGGGAGATTATAGATACGCAGTATTTT. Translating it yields CASTRREIIDTQYF.

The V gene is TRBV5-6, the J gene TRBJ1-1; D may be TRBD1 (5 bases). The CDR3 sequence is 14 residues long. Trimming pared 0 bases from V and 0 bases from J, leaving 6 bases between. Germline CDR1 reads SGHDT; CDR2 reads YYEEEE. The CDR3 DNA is TGTGCCAGCAGCTTGGCGACAGTGAACACTGAAGCTTTCTTT. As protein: CASSLATVNTEAFF.

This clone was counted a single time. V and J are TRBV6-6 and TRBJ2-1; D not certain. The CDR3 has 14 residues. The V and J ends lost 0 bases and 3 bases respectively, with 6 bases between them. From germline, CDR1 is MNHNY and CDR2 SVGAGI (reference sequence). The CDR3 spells CASSYSGNYNEQFF. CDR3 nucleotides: TGTGCCAGCAGTTACTCGGGGAACTACAATGAGCAGTTCTTC.

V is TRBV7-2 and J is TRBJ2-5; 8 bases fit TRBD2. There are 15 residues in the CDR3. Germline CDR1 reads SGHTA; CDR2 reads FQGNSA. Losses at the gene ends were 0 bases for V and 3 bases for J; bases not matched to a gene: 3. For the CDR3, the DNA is TGTGCCAGCAGCTTAGCCGGGACTAGAGAAGAGACCCAGTACTTC. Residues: CASSLAGTREETQYF.

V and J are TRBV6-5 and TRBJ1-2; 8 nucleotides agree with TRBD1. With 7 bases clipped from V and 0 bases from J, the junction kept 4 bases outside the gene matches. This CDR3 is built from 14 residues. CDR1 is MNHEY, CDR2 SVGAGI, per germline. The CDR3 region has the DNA TGTGCCAGCACCCGGGGACAGGCTAACTATGGCTACACCTTC. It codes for CASTRGQANYGYTF.

Written as DNA, the CDR3 is TGTGCCAGCAGCCCCCGGACTAGCGGGAGCTTGAAAAATACGCAGTATTTT. This gives the protein CASSPRTSGSLKNTQYF. The rearrangement links TRBV7-2 to TRBJ2-3, with TRBD2 matching 13 bases. The CDR3 sequence is 17 residues long. Germline V lookup: CDR1 SGHTA, CDR2 FQGNSA. J gave up 7 bases and V 5 bases, and 12 bases lay outside the gene matches.

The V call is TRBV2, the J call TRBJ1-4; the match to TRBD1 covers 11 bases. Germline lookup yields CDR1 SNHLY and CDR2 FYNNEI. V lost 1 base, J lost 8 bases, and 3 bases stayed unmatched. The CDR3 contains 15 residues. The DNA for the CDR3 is TGTGCCAGCAGTGAAGGTGGACAGGGGGCGGAAAAACTGTTTTTT. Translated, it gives CASSEGGQGAEKLFF.

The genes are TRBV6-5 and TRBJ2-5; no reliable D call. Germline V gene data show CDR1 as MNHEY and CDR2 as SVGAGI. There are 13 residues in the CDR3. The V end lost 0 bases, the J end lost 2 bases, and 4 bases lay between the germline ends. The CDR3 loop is CASSYSNQETQYF. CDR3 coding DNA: TGTGCCAGCAGTTACTCTAATCAAGAGACCCAGTACTTC.

The CDR3 DNA follows: TGTGCCAGCAGCAAGGAGGGGGGTTCCTACGAGCAGTACTTC. Protein sequence: CASSKEGGSYEQYF. The chain has TRBV25-1 and TRBJ2-7; D is tentatively TRBD1 or TRBD2 (6 bases each). The ends were cut back, 6 bases at V and 1 base at J, with 13 bases in the middle. CDR3 size: 14 residues. The germline V gene has CDR1 MGHDK and CDR2 SYGVNS.

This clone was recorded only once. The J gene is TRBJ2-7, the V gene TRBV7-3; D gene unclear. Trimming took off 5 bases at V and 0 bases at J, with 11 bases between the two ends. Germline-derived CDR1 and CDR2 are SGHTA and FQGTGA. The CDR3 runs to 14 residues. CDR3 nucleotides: TGTGCCAGCAGCCCATCCCAGAGCTCCTACGAGCAGTACTTC. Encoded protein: CASSPSQSSYEQYF. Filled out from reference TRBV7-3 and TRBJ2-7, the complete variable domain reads GAGVSQTPSNKVTEKGKYVELRCDPISGHTALYWYRQSLGQGPEFLIYFQGTGAADDSGLPNDRFFAVRPEGSVSTLKIQRTERGDSAVYLCASSPSQSSYEQYFGPGTRLTVT.

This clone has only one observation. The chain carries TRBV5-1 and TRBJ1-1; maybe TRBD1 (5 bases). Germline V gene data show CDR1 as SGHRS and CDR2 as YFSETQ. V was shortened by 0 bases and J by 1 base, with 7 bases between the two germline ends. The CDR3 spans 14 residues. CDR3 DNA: TGCGCCAGCAGCTTGGACACAGGGAACACTGAAGCTTTCTTT. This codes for CASSLDTGNTEAFF.